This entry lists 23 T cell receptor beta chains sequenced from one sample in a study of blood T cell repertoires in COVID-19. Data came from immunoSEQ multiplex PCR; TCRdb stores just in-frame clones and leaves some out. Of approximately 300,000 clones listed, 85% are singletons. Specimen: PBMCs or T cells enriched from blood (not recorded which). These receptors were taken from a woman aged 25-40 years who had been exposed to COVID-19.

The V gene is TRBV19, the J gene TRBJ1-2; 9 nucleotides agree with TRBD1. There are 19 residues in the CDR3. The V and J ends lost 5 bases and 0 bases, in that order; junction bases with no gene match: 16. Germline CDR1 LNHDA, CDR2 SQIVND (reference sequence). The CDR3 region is CASSPRLTGTGITNYGYTF. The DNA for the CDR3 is TGTGCCAGTAGTCCCCGACTCACCGGGACAGGGATTACTAACTATGGCTACACCTTC. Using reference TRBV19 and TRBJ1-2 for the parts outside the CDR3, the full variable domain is DGGITQSPKYLFRKEGQNVTLSCEQNLNHDAMYWYRQDPGQGLRLIYYSQIVNDFQKGDIAEGYSVSREKKESFPLTVTSAQKNPTAFYLCASSPRLTGTGITNYGYTFGSGTRLTVV.

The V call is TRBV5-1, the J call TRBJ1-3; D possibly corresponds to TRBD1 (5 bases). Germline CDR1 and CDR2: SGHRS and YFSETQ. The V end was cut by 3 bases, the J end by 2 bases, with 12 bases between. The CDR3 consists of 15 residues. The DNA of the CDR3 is TGCGCCAGCAGCTATTCCGGGACTACTGGAAACACCATATATTTT. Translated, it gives CASSYSGTTGNTIYF.

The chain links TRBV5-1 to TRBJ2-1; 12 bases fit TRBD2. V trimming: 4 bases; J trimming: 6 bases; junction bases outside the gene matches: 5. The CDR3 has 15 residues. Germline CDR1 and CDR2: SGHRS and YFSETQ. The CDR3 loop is CASSPTSGGRNEQFF. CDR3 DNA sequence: TGCGCCAGCAGCCCCACTAGCGGGGGGCGCAATGAGCAGTTCTTC.

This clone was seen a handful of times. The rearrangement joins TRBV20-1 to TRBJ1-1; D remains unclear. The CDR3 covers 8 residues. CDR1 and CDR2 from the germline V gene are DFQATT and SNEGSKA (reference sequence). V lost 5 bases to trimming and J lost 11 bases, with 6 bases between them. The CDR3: CSAGRAFF. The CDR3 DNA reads TGCAGTGCTGGCAGGGCTTTCTTT.

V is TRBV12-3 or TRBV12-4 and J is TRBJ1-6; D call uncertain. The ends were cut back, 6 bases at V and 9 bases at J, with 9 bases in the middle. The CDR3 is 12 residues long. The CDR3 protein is CASRLMSSPLHF. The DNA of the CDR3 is TGTGCCAGCAGACTCATGAGTTCACCCCTCCACTTT.

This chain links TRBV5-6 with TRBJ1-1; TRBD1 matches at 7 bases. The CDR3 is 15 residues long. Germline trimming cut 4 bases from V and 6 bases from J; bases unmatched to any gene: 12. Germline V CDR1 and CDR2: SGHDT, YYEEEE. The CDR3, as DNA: TGTGCCAGCAGCCCTTTAGAGGGGGCGATGTCTGAAGCTTTCTTT. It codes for CASSPLEGAMSEAFF. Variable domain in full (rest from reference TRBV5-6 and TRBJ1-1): DAGVTQSPTHLIKTRGQQVTLRCSPKSGHDTVSWYQQALGQGPQFIFQYYEEEERQRGNFPDRFSGHQFPNYSSELNVNALLLGDSALYLCASSPLEGAMSEAFFGQGTRLTVV.

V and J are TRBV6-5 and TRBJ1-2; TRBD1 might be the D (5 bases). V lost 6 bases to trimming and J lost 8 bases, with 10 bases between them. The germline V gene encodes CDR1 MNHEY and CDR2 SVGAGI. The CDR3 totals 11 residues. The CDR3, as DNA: TGTGCCAGCAGCCCAGGGATAGGCTACACCTTC. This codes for CASSPGIGYTF.

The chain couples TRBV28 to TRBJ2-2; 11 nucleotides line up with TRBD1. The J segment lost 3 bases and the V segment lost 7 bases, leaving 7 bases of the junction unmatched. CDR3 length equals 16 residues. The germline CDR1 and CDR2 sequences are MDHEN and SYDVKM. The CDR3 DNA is TGTGCCAGCACCGGACAGGGGGCTCAGGACACCGGGGAGCTGTTTTTT. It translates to CASTGQGAQDTGELFF.

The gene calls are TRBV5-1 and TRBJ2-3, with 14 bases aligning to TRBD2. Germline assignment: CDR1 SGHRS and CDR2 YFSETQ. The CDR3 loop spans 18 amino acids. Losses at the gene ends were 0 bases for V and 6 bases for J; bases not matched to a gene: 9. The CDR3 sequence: CASSLVRLAGGKADTQYF. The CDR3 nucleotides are TGCGCCAGCAGCTTGGTCCGACTAGCGGGGGGGAAAGCTGATACGCAGTATTTT.

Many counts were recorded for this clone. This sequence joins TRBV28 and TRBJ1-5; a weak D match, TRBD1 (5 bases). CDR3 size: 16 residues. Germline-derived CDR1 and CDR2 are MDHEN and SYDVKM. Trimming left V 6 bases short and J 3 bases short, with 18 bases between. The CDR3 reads CASRTARTAYNQPQHF. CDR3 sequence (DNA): TGTGCCAGCAGGACAGCCCGGACGGCGTACAATCAGCCCCAGCATTTT.

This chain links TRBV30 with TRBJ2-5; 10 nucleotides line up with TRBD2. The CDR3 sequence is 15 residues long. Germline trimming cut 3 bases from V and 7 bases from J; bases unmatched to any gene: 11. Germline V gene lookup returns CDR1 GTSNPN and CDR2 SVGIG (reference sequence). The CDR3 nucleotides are TGTGCCTGGAGCCTTGGACTAGCGGCCGGGAGGACCCAGTACTTC. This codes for CAWSLGLAAGRTQYF.

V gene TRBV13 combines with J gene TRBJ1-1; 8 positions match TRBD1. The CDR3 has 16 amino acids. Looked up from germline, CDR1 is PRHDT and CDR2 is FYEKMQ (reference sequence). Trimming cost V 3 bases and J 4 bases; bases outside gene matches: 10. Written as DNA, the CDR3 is TGTGCCAGCAGCTTTGGACAGGGAACATCGAGCACTGAAGCTTTCTTT. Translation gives CASSFGQGTSSTEAFF. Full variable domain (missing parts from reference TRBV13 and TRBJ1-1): AAGVIQSPRHLIKEKRETATLKCYPIPRHDTVYWYQQGPGQDPQFLISFYEKMQSDKGSIPDRFSAQQFSDYHSELNMSSLELGDSALYFCASSFGQGTSSTEAFFGQGTRLTVV.

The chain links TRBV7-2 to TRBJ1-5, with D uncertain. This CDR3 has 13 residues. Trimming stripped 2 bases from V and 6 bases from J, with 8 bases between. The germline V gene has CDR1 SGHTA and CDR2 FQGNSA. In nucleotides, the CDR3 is TGTGCCAGCAGCTTACAGTGGAGTCAGCCCCAGCATTTT. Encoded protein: CASSLQWSQPQHF.

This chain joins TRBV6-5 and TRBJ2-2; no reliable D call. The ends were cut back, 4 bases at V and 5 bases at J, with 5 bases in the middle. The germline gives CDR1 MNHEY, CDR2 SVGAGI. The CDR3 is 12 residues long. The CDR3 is CASSFRTGELFF. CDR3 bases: TGTGCCAGCAGTTTCAGGACCGGGGAGCTGTTTTTT.

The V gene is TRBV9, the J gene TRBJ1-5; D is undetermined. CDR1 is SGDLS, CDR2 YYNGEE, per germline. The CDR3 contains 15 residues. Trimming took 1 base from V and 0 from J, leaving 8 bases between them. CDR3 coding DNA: TGTGCCAGCAGCGTATGGCACCATAGCAATCAGCCCCAGCATTTT. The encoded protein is CASSVWHHSNQPQHF.

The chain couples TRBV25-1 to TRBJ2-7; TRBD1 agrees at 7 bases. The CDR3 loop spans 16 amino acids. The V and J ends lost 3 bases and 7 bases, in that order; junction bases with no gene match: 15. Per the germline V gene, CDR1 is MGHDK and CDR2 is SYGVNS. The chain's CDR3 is CASSEFTQGGLREQYF. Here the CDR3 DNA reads TGTGCCAGCAGTGAGTTTACGCAAGGGGGCCTTCGTGAGCAGTACTTC.

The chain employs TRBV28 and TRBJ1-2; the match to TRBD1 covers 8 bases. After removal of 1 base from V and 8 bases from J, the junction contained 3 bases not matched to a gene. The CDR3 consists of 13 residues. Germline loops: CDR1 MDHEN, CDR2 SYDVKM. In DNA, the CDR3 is TGTGCCAGCAGTTTATCTAACAGGGGGGGCTACACCTTC. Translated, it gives CASSLSNRGGYTF.

The CDR3 spells CASSPDRGRRFTEAFF. DNA for the CDR3: TGTGCCAGCAGTCCCGACAGGGGGCGGCGTTTCACTGAAGCTTTCTTT. The V call is TRBV27, the J call TRBJ1-1; TRBD1 matches at 10 bases. V was pared by 5 bases and J by 4 bases, with 10 bases of the junction left unmatched. There are 16 residues in the CDR3. Germline CDR1 MNHEY, CDR2 SMNVEV (reference sequence).

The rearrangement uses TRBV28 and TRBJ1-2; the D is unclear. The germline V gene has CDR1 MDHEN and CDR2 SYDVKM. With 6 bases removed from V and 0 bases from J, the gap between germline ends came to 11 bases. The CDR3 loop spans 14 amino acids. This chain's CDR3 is CASSVGVPNYGYTF. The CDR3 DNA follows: TGTGCCAGCAGCGTCGGGGTACCTAACTATGGCTACACCTTC.

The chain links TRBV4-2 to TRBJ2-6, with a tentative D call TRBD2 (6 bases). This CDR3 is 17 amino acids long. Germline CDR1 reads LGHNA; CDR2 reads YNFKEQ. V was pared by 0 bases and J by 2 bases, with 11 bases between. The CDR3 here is CASSQEGGQAGANVLTF. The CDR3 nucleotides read TGTGCCAGCAGCCAAGAGGGAGGCCAGGCTGGGGCCAACGTCCTGACTTTC.

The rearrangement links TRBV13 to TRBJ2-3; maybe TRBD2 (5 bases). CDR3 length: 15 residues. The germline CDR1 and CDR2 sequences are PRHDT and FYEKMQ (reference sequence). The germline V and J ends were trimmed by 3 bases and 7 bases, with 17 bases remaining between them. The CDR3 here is CASSFNGERTHTQYF. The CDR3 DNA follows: TGTGCCAGCAGCTTTAACGGGGAACGCACGCATACGCAGTATTTT. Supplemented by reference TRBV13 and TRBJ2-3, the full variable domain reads AAGVIQSPRHLIKEKRETATLKCYPIPRHDTVYWYQQGPGQDPQFLISFYEKMQSDKGSIPDRFSAQQFSDYHSELNMSSLELGDSALYFCASSFNGERTHTQYFGPGTRLTVL.

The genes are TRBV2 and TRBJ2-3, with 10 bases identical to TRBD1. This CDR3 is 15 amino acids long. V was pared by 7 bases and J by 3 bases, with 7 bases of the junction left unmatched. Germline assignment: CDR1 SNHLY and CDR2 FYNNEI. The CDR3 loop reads CASNRQGAHTDTQYF. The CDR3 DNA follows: TGTGCCAGCAATCGACAGGGGGCACATACAGATACGCAGTATTTT.

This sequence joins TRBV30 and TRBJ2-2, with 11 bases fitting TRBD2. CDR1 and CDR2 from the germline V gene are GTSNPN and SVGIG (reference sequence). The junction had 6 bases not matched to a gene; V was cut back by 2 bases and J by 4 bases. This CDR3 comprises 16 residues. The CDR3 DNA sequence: TGTGCCTGGAGTCCGTCTAGCGGGGGGCCCACCGGGGAGCTGTTTTTT. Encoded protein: CAWSPSSGGPTGELFF.